This T cell receptor beta chain emerged from a study of regulatory T cells in long-lasting Graves disease (dated by TCRdb to the early 2020s). In terms of the full investigation: Persistent Graves' disease was defined as persistently positive TSH receptor autoantibodies together with antithyroid drug treatment for over 5 years. Persistent Graves' disease patients were compared with newly diagnosed Graves' disease patients by peripheral blood TCR sequencing and RNA sequencing. The study was registered as a clinical trial and conducted in China. TCR sequencing covered roughly 13 persistent and 20 newly diagnosed Graves' disease patients, around 35 samples in total. Antithyroid drugs had been taken for approximately 10 years on average by persistent Graves' disease patients in the clinical cohort.

Library creation used multiplex PCR. Sequencer: Illumina HiSeq 4000. CDR3 regions were amplified by Arm-PCR with iRepertoire HTBI primers to construct TCR beta libraries. Before sequencing, the PCR products underwent gel purification. As for how the authors treated the data: Across samples, fewer than 70 TRBV and 13 to 15 TRBJ segments were identified and used for gene usage analysis of CDR3 amino acid clonotypes. COPE and FqMerger were used to merge filtered high-quality paired reads into contigs. BLAST was used to align contigs to IMGT TRBV, TRBD and TRBJ reference genes, with CDR3 defined following IMGT. Any clonotype with a frequency above 0.1% was counted as a highly expanded clone. Shannon entropy was used to measure repertoire diversity, and the Gini coefficient was used to measure V-J evenness. A clonotype was considered public if more than one individual shared it. TCRdb reran the public reads through fastp at Q25 and MiXCR, keeping productive beta chains. Identical CDR3 protein sequences are pooled into one entry, listed with their most common genes and DNA. These V and J calls derive from TCRdb rather than the authors' analysis. In this sample the table shows about 450,000 distinct CDR3 sequences, about a quarter of which occur a single time. Around 26% of the sample is taken by the ten largest.

Worth noting for this clonotype: Its antigen specificity is not known. One base away there is no much larger clone; base qualities are not given.

Per the publication, the time point label means: persistent/refractory GD, antithyroid drugs over 5 years with positive TRAb. RNA was extracted from PBMCs in TRIzol for both TCR sequencing and RNA sequencing. The diagnosis of Graves' disease followed American Thyroid Association guidelines. Patients for the study were recruited at an endocrinology department in Xi'an, China. Each patient gave about 10 milliliters of peripheral blood, collected in an EDTA anticoagulant tube. Ficoll Paque Plus density gradient separation was used to isolate PBMCs, and no further T cell sorting was performed. An Agilent 2100 Bioanalyzer and agarose gel were used to assess RNA quality, and a NanoDrop 2000 was used to measure RNA concentration. General findings and caveats noted by the study authors: Patients with persistent disease shared more public clonotypes (approximately 2,500) than newly diagnosed patients did (approximately 1,000). Compared with newly diagnosed patients, patients with persistent Graves' disease had lower TCR Shannon entropy and fewer highly expanded clones, which suggests clonal expansion. As a limitation, the authors acknowledged that the small sample size may reduce accuracy. Sequencing and analysis were limited to the TCR beta chain. The study examined only peripheral blood because the primary lesion, thyroid tissue, could not be accessed. TRBV28, TRBJ1-2 and TRBJ2-5 were preferentially used in persistent disease, while TRBV20-1 and TRBJ2-1 were favored in newly diagnosed disease.

CDR3 length: 13 amino acids, cysteine to phenylalanine. The kept DNA is CDR3 alone, 39 bases in frame from the first base. V is shortened by 5 bases, J by 0 bases, and the region joining them spans 10 bases. For CDR1 and CDR2, the germline V gene (reference sequence) lists GTSNPN and SVGIG. The receptor chain draws on TRBV30 and TRBJ1-1; perhaps TRBD1 is the D gene, with 5 bases matching. The sequenced sample was peripheral blood mononuclear cells (PBMCs), obtained when the disease was refractory, from a patient treated with antithyroid drugs. The sequence derives from a female donor with Graves disease. DNA sequence: TGTGCCTGGTCTGGGGGTATGAACACTGAAGCTTTCTTT. This gives the protein CAWSGGMNTEAFF.